The 30 T cell receptor beta chains in this list originate from one sample, sequenced in a study of cytomegalovirus exposure and HLA in healthy donors (dated by TCRdb to the late 2010s). The library was obtained by the immunoSEQ multiplex PCR assay. The multiplex PCR relied on a mix of 60 forward primers for TCR Vbeta segments and 13 reverse primers for TCR Jbeta segments. The source is immuneACCESS, and TCRdb retained only in-frame sequences with V and J called. Part of the clones is not carried over; for the studies checked, unresolved V genes explain less than half of this, and the remainder is unexplained. Counted in this sample were about 70,000 clones; around 73% of them appeared once. Under 3% of the sample lies in the top ten. Sample: PBMCs. These receptor sequences come from a girl aged 10-17 years in good health and CMV-seropositive.

This chain uses TRBV11-2 with TRBJ2-3, with 7 bases aligning to TRBD2. V gave up 5 bases and J gave up 0 bases; unmatched junction bases: 8. The CDR3 is 16 amino acids. Germline CDR1 SGHAT, CDR2 FQNNGV. The CDR3 DNA sequence: TGTGCCAGCAGCCTCTGGGGGGGGTCTAGCACAGATACGCAGTATTTT. Its protein is CASSLWGGSSTDTQYF.

The gene calls are TRBV7-8 and TRBJ2-1; TRBD2 agrees at 8 bases. Trimming took 1 base from V and 4 from J; bases not matched to a gene: 9. The CDR3 runs 17 residues. From germline, CDR1 is SGHVS and CDR2 FQNEAQ. The CDR3 sequence: CASSLGGGTSVYNEQFF. CDR3 sequence (DNA): TGTGCCAGCAGCTTAGGGGGGGGGACTAGTGTTTACAATGAGCAGTTCTTC.

V and J are TRBV2 and TRBJ2-5; D may be TRBD1 (6 bases). This CDR3 contains 14 residues. Germline V gives CDR1 SNHLY, CDR2 FYNNEI. V was clipped by 5 bases and J by 3 bases, with 13 bases between them. CDR3 loop: CASSLLGQKETQYF. The CDR3 DNA sequence: TGTGCCAGCAGTCTACTGGGACAAAAAGAGACCCAGTACTTC. Supplemented by reference TRBV2 and TRBJ2-5, the full variable domain reads EPEVTQTPSHQVTQMGQEVILRCVPISNHLYFYWYRQILGQKVEFLVSFYNNEISEKSEIFDDQFSVERPDGSNFTLKIRSTKLEDSAMYFCASSLLGQKETQYFGPGTRLLVL.

This rearrangement joins TRBV6-5 to TRBJ2-3, with TRBD2 matching 11 bases. With 6 bases clipped from V and 5 bases from J, the junction kept 7 bases outside the gene matches. Germline CDR1 reads MNHEY; CDR2 reads SVGAGI. This CDR3 is 15 amino acids long. CDR3 nucleotides: TGTGCCAGCAGCCCCCGACTAGCGGGATTAGATACGCAGTATTTT. It codes for CASSPRLAGLDTQYF.

This clone was counted once. The chain couples TRBV25-1 to TRBJ1-4; possibly TRBD1 for D (5 bases). CDR1 is MGHDK, CDR2 SYGVNS, per germline. The CDR3 covers 14 residues. V lost 3 bases and J 8 bases, leaving 13 bases between the germline ends. The CDR3 sequence is CASSEQGIREKLFF. CDR3 nucleotides: TGTGCCAGCAGTGAGCAGGGTATTCGGGAAAAACTGTTTTTT.

The chain couples TRBV6-5 to TRBJ2-5; D is perhaps TRBD1 (6 bases). The CDR3 totals 12 residues. Germline CDR1 reads MNHEY; CDR2 reads SVGAGI. V lost 6 bases and J lost 5, with 10 bases in between. The CDR3, as DNA: TGTGCCAGCAGGGACAGTGCGGAGACCCAGTACTTC. Protein product: CASRDSAETQYF.

This clone was observed a handful of times. The V gene is TRBV29-1, the J gene TRBJ1-1; D is possibly TRBD1 (6 bases). Germline lookup yields CDR1 SQVTM and CDR2 ANQGSEA. This CDR3 comprises 12 residues. In nucleotides, the CDR3 is TGCAGTGCAATGGTCAGGGGAGCTGAAGCTTTCTTT. Its protein is CSAMVRGAEAFF.

Here the CDR3 DNA reads TGTGCCAGCAGCTTAGTTTACTTCGGGGGTTACAATGAGCAGTTCTTC. Residues: CASSLVYFGGYNEQFF. The gene calls are TRBV7-8 and TRBJ2-1; D is perhaps TRBD2 (6 bases). Germline CDR1 SGHVS, CDR2 FQNEAQ. The CDR3 consists of 16 residues. The ends were cut back, 1 base at V and 4 bases at J, with 14 bases in the middle.

The chain employs TRBV28 and TRBJ2-7; TRBD1 is a possible D gene (6 bases). V was trimmed by 3 bases and J by 1 base, leaving 10 bases between them. The V gene's germline CDR1 is MDHEN and CDR2 SYDVKM. The CDR3 extends over 14 amino acids. Written as DNA, the CDR3 is TGTGCCAGCAGTTTGAGGCAGGGGTCCTACGAGCAGTACTTC. This translates into CASSLRQGSYEQYF.

The chain has TRBV7-8 and TRBJ2-7, with TRBD1 identical over 7 bases. This CDR3 is 14 amino acids long. Trimming removed 5 bases from V and 3 bases from J; junction bases left unmatched: 7. CDR1 SGHVS and CDR2 FQNEAQ come from the germline V gene. The CDR3 spells CASSTYRDSYEQYF. DNA for the CDR3: TGTGCCAGCAGCACCTACCGGGACAGCTACGAGCAGTACTTC.

This clone has just one count. The chain carries TRBV5-4 and TRBJ2-7; maybe TRBD2 (5 bases). Germline V gene lookup returns CDR1 SGHNT and CDR2 YYREEE (reference sequence). The CDR3 length is 14 residues. V lost 7 bases and J 5 bases, leaving 19 bases between the germline ends. The CDR3 coding sequence is TGTGCCAGCGGACTTACCAGGAAAGCAGACGAGCAGTACTTC. It is translated as CASGLTRKADEQYF. Based on the CDR3 plus reference TRBV5-4 and TRBJ2-7, the full variable domain is ETGVTQSPTHLIKTRGQQVTLRCSSQSGHNTVSWYQQALGQGPQFIFQYYREEENGRGNFPPRFSGLQFPNYSSELNVNALELDDSALYLCASGLTRKADEQYFGPGTRLTVT.

This clone was observed a single time. The chain couples TRBV28 to TRBJ2-1; 7 nucleotides align to TRBD1. CDR1 MDHEN and CDR2 SYDVKM come from the germline V gene. The CDR3 spans 12 residues. The ends lost 6 bases at V and 13 bases at J; junction bases unmatched: 9. The DNA of the CDR3 is TGTGCCAGCAGCCCATACCGGGACAGTCAGTTCTTC. Translating it yields CASSPYRDSQFF. The entire variable domain, with the rest obtained from reference TRBV28 and TRBJ2-1, is as follows: DVKVTQSSRYLVKRTGEKVFLECVQDMDHENMFWYRQDPGLGLRLIYFSYDVKMKEKGDIPEGYSVSREKKERFSLILESASTNQTSMYLCASSPYRDSQFFGPGTRLTVL.

The V gene is TRBV28, the J gene TRBJ1-2; TRBD1 aligns across 7 bases. The junction had 6 bases not matched to a gene; V was cut back by 6 bases and J by 5 bases. The CDR3 sequence is 13 residues long. CDR1 and CDR2 (germline): MDHEN, SYDVKM. DNA for the CDR3: TGTGCCAGCAGCACAGGGGTTAGGTATGGCTACACCTTC. It specifies CASSTGVRYGYTF.

The V gene is TRBV2, the J gene TRBJ2-1; possible D gene TRBD2, 6 bases. The ends were cut back, 10 bases at V and 3 bases at J, with 22 bases in the middle. Germline lookup yields CDR1 SNHLY and CDR2 FYNNEI. The CDR3 contains 16 residues. The DNA for the CDR3 is TGTGCCATTAATTGGAGGGAGAGACTTCACTACAATGAGCAGTTCTTC. Protein sequence: CAINWRERLHYNEQFF.

The chain is built from TRBV11-1 and TRBJ2-1; 12 nucleotides align to TRBD2. J gave up 6 bases and V 7 bases, and 7 bases lay outside the gene matches. CDR1 and CDR2 (germline): SGHAT, FQDESV (reference sequence). This CDR3 has 15 amino acids. The CDR3 reads CASTVSSGGANEQFF. The CDR3 DNA follows: TGTGCCAGCACCGTGTCTAGCGGGGGGGCCAATGAGCAGTTCTTC.

In this sample, this clone turned up a few times. This chain links TRBV10-3 with TRBJ1-1; no definite D call. Germline lookup yields CDR1 ENHRY and CDR2 SYGVKD. The germline V and J ends were trimmed by 4 bases and 0 bases, with 6 bases remaining between them. The CDR3 runs 13 residues. The CDR3 coding sequence is TGTGCCATCAGTGTTAATATGAACACTGAAGCTTTCTTT. Its protein is CAISVNMNTEAFF.

As DNA, the CDR3 is TGCGCCAGCAGCCCCCAAGGGCAGGGGGCAGCCGGGGAGCTGTTTTTT. Translating it yields CASSPQGQGAAGELFF. The rearrangement joins TRBV4-1 to TRBJ2-2; 8 bases line up with TRBD1. Germline values: CDR1 MGHRA, CDR2 YSYEKL. V was clipped by 4 bases and J by 6 bases; unmatched bases: 10. CDR3 length equals 16 residues.

J is TRBJ2-5 and V is TRBV2; 10 nucleotides match TRBD1. Trimming removed 6 bases from V and 3 bases from J; junction bases left unmatched: 4. From germline, CDR1 is SNHLY and CDR2 FYNNEI. This CDR3 has 14 residues. CDR3 sequence: CASRPGTGEETQYF. In DNA, the CDR3 is TGTGCCAGCAGACCTGGGACAGGGGAAGAGACCCAGTACTTC.

V is TRBV5-4 and J is TRBJ2-2; D is perhaps TRBD2 (6 bases). Deletions cut 2 bases from V and 4 bases from J, with 18 bases between. Germline V gene lookup returns CDR1 SGHNT and CDR2 YYREEE (reference sequence). This CDR3 has 17 residues. CDR3 residues: CASSFWDVRRGTGELFF. Written as DNA, the CDR3 is TGTGCCAGCAGCTTCTGGGACGTTCGGAGGGGCACCGGGGAGCTGTTTTTT.

The gene calls are TRBV4-3 and TRBJ2-7; weak D call: TRBD1 (5 bases). Trimming left V 4 bases short and J 1 base short, with 14 bases between. The CDR3 covers 15 residues. The V gene's germline CDR1 is LGHNA and CDR2 YSLEER. The DNA for the CDR3 is TGCGCCAGCAGCCGAGACAGAGGTACTTCCTACGAGCAGTACTTC. This translates into CASSRDRGTSYEQYF.

The gene calls are TRBV15 and TRBJ1-5; TRBD1 matches at 7 bases. The germline V gene has CDR1 LNHNV and CDR2 YYDKDF (reference sequence). V trimming: 1 base; J trimming: 6 bases; junction bases outside the gene matches: 21. The CDR3 has 20 amino acids. This chain's CDR3 is CATSRGQGDREFLSGQPQHF. The CDR3 nucleotides read TGTGCCACCAGCAGAGGGCAGGGAGACAGGGAGTTTTTATCGGGTCAGCCCCAGCATTTT.

The count of this clone is one. Other DNA variants within this sample encode the same CDR3. The CDR3 nucleotides are TGTGCCTGGAGTCCTATCAGGGGCACCGGGGAGCTGTTTTTT. The encoded protein is CAWSPIRGTGELFF. V usage is TRBV30 and J usage is TRBJ2-2, with D possibly TRBD1 on 6 matching bases. Germline CDR1 reads GTSNPN; CDR2 reads SVGIG (reference sequence). This CDR3 comprises 14 residues. V dropped 2 bases and J dropped 4 bases, with 11 bases sitting between them.

The rearrangement uses TRBV4-1 and TRBJ2-1; 10 bases are shared with TRBD2. The J segment lost 0 bases and the V segment lost 3 bases, leaving 11 bases of the junction unmatched. CDR3 length: 19 residues. The germline gives CDR1 MGHRA, CDR2 YSYEKL. The DNA of the CDR3 is TGCGCCAGCAGCCATTTCTGGGGACTAGCGAGATACTCCTACAATGAGCAGTTCTTC. Protein: CASSHFWGLARYSYNEQFF.

This clone turned up a few times. The chain has TRBV7-9 and TRBJ1-2, with D possibly matching TRBD1 (6 bases). Germline CDR1 SEHNR, CDR2 FQNEAQ (reference sequence). V shed 1 base and J shed 4 bases, with 16 bases lying between them. The CDR3 has 16 amino acids. The CDR3: CASSLDLDSESYGYTF. CDR3 nucleotides: TGTGCCAGCAGCTTAGATTTGGACAGCGAATCCTATGGCTACACCTTC. The entire variable domain, with the rest obtained from reference TRBV7-9 and TRBJ1-2, is as follows: DTGVSQNPRHKITKRGQNVTFRCDPISEHNRLYWYRQTLGQGPEFLTYFQNEAQLEKSRLLSDRFSAERPKGSFSTLEIQRTEQGDSAMYLCASSLDLDSESYGYTFGSGTRLTVV.

V gene TRBV5-1 combines with J gene TRBJ2-2; TRBD2 matches at 7 bases. Germline assignment: CDR1 SGHRS and CDR2 YFSETQ. The CDR3 runs to 13 residues. The J segment lost 6 bases and the V segment lost 4 bases, leaving 3 bases of the junction unmatched. The CDR3 loop is CASSERDAGELFF. CDR3 in DNA: TGCGCCAGCAGCGAGCGGGACGCCGGGGAGCTGTTTTTT.

The chain uses TRBV6-5 and TRBJ1-5; 9 bases map to TRBD1. Per the germline V gene, CDR1 is MNHEY and CDR2 is SVGAGI. Trimming removed 11 bases from V and 6 bases from J; junction bases left unmatched: 8. The CDR3 runs 13 residues. The CDR3 DNA follows: TGTGCCGCCGGGACAGGGCTCAGTCAGCCCCAGCATTTT. Its protein product is CAAGTGLSQPQHF.

The rearrangement uses TRBV7-9 and TRBJ2-6, with 7 positions matching TRBD1. Germline loops: CDR1 SEHNR, CDR2 FQNEAQ (reference sequence). V lost 5 bases, J lost 2 bases, and 3 bases stayed unmatched. This CDR3 has 15 amino acids. The CDR3 spells CASSRGGAGANVLTF. The CDR3 bases are TGTGCCAGCAGCCGAGGGGGCGCTGGGGCCAACGTCCTGACTTTC. Complete variable domain (other parts from reference TRBV7-9 and TRBJ2-6): DTGVSQNPRHKITKRGQNVTFRCDPISEHNRLYWYRQTLGQGPEFLTYFQNEAQLEKSRLLSDRFSAERPKGSFSTLEIQRTEQGDSAMYLCASSRGGAGANVLTFGAGSRLTVL.

CDR3 sequence reads: CASSPVADTEAFF. DNA for the CDR3: TGTGCCAGCTCACCGGTCGCGGACACTGAAGCTTTCTTT. The chain links TRBV18 to TRBJ1-1, with D hard to call. The CDR3 loop spans 13 amino acids. CDR1 KGHSH and CDR2 LQKENI come from the germline V gene. Between the trimmed V and J ends, which lost 3 bases and 3 bases, there was a span of 8 bases.

The rearrangement links TRBV9 to TRBJ1-5, with a possible D match to TRBD1 (6 bases). With 0 bases removed from V and 2 bases from J, the gap between germline ends came to 12 bases. The CDR3 length is 16 residues. In germline, CDR1 is SGDLS, CDR2 YYNGEE. CDR3 nucleotides: TGTGCCAGCAGCGTAGGGGCAGGGGAACGCAATCAGCCCCAGCATTTT. This codes for CASSVGAGERNQPQHF.

The CDR3 DNA follows: TGTGCCAGCAGCCTCGACTGGAACTCCTACAATGAGCAGTTCTTC. Protein: CASSLDWNSYNEQFF. The chain recombines TRBV7-9 with TRBJ2-1, with D unresolved. V lost 5 bases and J lost 0, with 11 bases in between. Germline CDR1 and CDR2: SEHNR and FQNEAQ (reference sequence). The CDR3 extends over 15 amino acids.